Presented here are 32 T cell receptor beta chains from one specimen sequenced in a study of blood T cells in healthy people across ages. Through a sample-barcoded 5' primer and a J-beta primer mix, a second PCR was run for roughly 6 to 11 cycles. MiXCR, run by TCRdb on the 5' RACE reads, gives a single entry per CDR3 protein. The sample carries 1.2 million to 1.5 million distinct CDR3 sequences, roughly 59% recorded once. Input material: blood. The receptors were sampled from a man between 18 and 29 years old in good health.

The chain employs TRBV4-1 and TRBJ2-7, with 9 bases fitting TRBD1. The CDR3 runs 15 residues. With 4 bases clipped from V and 3 bases from J, the junction kept 7 bases outside the gene matches. Per germline, CDR1 MGHRA and CDR2 YSYEKL. The CDR3 coding sequence is TGCGCCAGCAGCCGGGAGGGACAGGGAGGCTACGAGCAGTACTTC. Translating gives CASSREGQGGYEQYF.

This chain uses TRBV6-5 with TRBJ2-1, with 7 nucleotides matching TRBD2. The germline V gene encodes CDR1 MNHEY and CDR2 SVGAGI. There are 14 residues in the CDR3. Trimming cost V 7 bases and J 5 bases; bases outside gene matches: 8. DNA for the CDR3: TGTGCCAGCACGGCCCGGGGGGTCGACAATGAGCAGTTCTTC. Residues: CASTARGVDNEQFF.

The chain joins TRBV29-1 to TRBJ1-2; D is undetermined. The CDR3 consists of 12 residues. The germline V gene has CDR1 SQVTM and CDR2 ANQGSEA. The V end was cut by 6 bases, the J end by 6 bases, with 14 bases between. The CDR3 is CSVRDPLHGYTF. CDR3 nucleotide sequence: TGCAGCGTCCGGGATCCCCTGCATGGCTACACCTTC.

This clonotype was observed a few times. As DNA, the CDR3 is TGTGCCAGCAGTTTAGCGGGACAGGGGAACAATGAGCAGTTCTTC. Its protein is CASSLAGQGNNEQFF. The genes are TRBV12-3 or TRBV12-4 and TRBJ2-1; 10 positions match TRBD1. The trim removed 0 bases at V and 5 bases at J, leaving 1 base unmatched. The CDR3 runs 15 residues.

The chain couples TRBV20-1 to TRBJ1-1; tentative D call: TRBD1 (6 bases). The V and J ends lost 5 bases and 0 bases respectively, with 16 bases between them. Germline V gene sequence: CDR1 DFQATT, CDR2 SNEGSKA (reference sequence). The CDR3 extends over 15 amino acids. The CDR3, as DNA: TGCAGTGCTCAAGATAGAGGGGGGATGAACACTGAAGCTTTCTTT. Protein: CSAQDRGGMNTEAFF.

The CDR3 DNA is TGTGCCACCAGCAGGGGCCCACGGGGCTGGGATGAAAAACTGTTTTTT. Its translation is CATSRGPRGWDEKLFF. The chain uses TRBV15 and TRBJ1-4, with TRBD1 as a possible D gene (5 bases). The length of the CDR3 is 16 residues. Germline lookup yields CDR1 LNHNV and CDR2 YYDKDF (reference sequence). The V and J ends lost 3 bases and 6 bases respectively, with 17 bases between them.

The chain carries TRBV10-3 and TRBJ2-5, with 7 bases matching TRBD1. The CDR3 is 14 amino acids. Germline lookup yields CDR1 ENHRY and CDR2 SYGVKD. Germline trimming cut 6 bases from V and 11 bases from J; bases unmatched to any gene: 15. The CDR3 bases are TGTGCCATCAGCGGACAGGAAGGGTCTGCGGAGCAGTACTTC. It encodes CAISGQEGSAEQYF.

The rearrangement links TRBV5-1 to TRBJ2-3, with a tentative D call TRBD1 (5 bases). This CDR3 has 15 amino acids. Germline CDR1 SGHRS, CDR2 YFSETQ. Trimming left V 4 bases short and J 4 bases short, with 16 bases between. CDR3 amino acids: CASSVEGVFSDTQYF. In DNA form, the CDR3 reads TGCGCCAGCAGCGTCGAAGGGGTATTCTCAGATACGCAGTATTTT.

The gene calls are TRBV4-2 and TRBJ2-1, with 11 bases fitting TRBD2. V dropped 3 bases and J dropped 9; count of bases not matched to a gene: 16. In germline, CDR1 is LGHNA, CDR2 YNFKEQ. CDR3 length: 18 residues. The CDR3 is CASSHLPMGLAGGREQFF. The CDR3 DNA reads as TGTGCCAGCAGCCACCTTCCGATGGGGCTAGCGGGAGGTCGTGAGCAGTTCTTC.

The chain employs TRBV4-1 and TRBJ1-2; TRBD1 is a possible D gene (5 bases). From germline, CDR1 is MGHRA and CDR2 YSYEKL. V was pared by 0 bases and J by 3 bases, with 14 bases between. The CDR3 has 16 residues. This CDR3 is CASSQEGRGTYYGYTF. The CDR3 DNA follows: TGCGCCAGCAGCCAAGAAGGCCGGGGGACCTACTATGGCTACACCTTC.

V is TRBV6-1 and J is TRBJ2-1, with D perhaps matching TRBD1 or TRBD2 (5 bases each). V lost 7 bases, J lost 2 bases, and 15 bases lay in between. The CDR3 spans 15 residues. Germline CDR1 and CDR2: MNHNS and SASEGT. The CDR3 DNA reads as TGTGCCAGCATTGCCGGGACCAACCCCTACAATGAGCAGTTCTTC. Translating gives CASIAGTNPYNEQFF.

The V gene is TRBV2, the J gene TRBJ2-7; D unresolved. The DNA end lines up better with TRBJ2-5; the J call may be wrong. CDR1 and CDR2 from the germline V gene are SNHLY and FYNNEI. The CDR3 totals 12 residues. The chain's CDR3 is CASSGDDETQYF. In DNA form, the CDR3 reads TGTGCCAGCAGTGGGGATGACGAGACCCAGTACTTC.

This chain uses TRBV7-2 with TRBJ2-2, with no clear D. The V gene's germline CDR1 is SGHTA and CDR2 FQGNSA. The V gene lost 6 bases and the J gene lost 2 bases, with 7 bases spanning the gap. CDR3 length: 13 amino acids. The CDR3 DNA is TGTGCCAGCAGATATATAAACACCGGGGAGCTGTTTTTT. Translating it yields CASRYINTGELFF.

The chain carries TRBV5-1 and TRBJ2-1; D is perhaps TRBD2 (5 bases). The CDR3 is 14 amino acids. CDR1 is SGHRS, CDR2 YFSETQ, per germline. The V and J ends lost 2 bases and 10 bases respectively, with 16 bases between them. The CDR3 sequence: CASSFRGTSLEQFF. The CDR3 DNA reads as TGCGCCAGCAGCTTTCGAGGTACTAGTCTAGAGCAGTTCTTC.

This clonotype was picked up a small number of times. This chain connects TRBV29-1 to TRBJ2-5; D is unclear. Germline V gene lookup returns CDR1 SQVTM and CDR2 ANQGSEA. With 3 bases removed from V and 2 bases from J, the gap between germline ends came to 13 bases. This CDR3 is built from 14 residues. CDR3 region: CSVDLWPVQETQYF. In DNA form, the CDR3 reads TGCAGCGTTGATCTTTGGCCAGTTCAAGAGACCCAGTACTTC.

With respect to this clonotype: A read error may produce the germline difference seen at one junction end. This chain links TRBV20-1 with TRBJ2-1; 9 nucleotides match TRBD2. The germline V gene has CDR1 DFQATT and CDR2 SNEGSKA (reference sequence). This CDR3 is 14 amino acids long. The DNA of the CDR3 is TGCAGTGCTGCTAGCGGGGAACCGTACAATGAGCTGTTCTTC. This gives the protein CSAASGEPYNELFF.

V usage is TRBV4-2 and J usage is TRBJ2-2, with 8 positions matching TRBD1. The germline CDR1 and CDR2 sequences are LGHNA and YNFKEQ. Trimming cost V 1 base and J 0 bases; bases outside gene matches: 4. The CDR3 contains 17 residues. DNA of the CDR3: TGTGCCAGCAGCCAAGCAGGGGGCCCCGCGAACACCGGGGAGCTGTTTTTT. This encodes CASSQAGGPANTGELFF.

The CDR3 DNA is TGTGCCAGCAGCTTGGACCCGGACAGGGCCTCTGGGGCCAACGTCCTGACTTTC. The encoded protein is CASSLDPDRASGANVLTF. The chain couples TRBV7-9 to TRBJ2-6, with 8 bases fitting TRBD1. CDR1 and CDR2 from the germline V gene are SEHNR and FQNEAQ (reference sequence). J was trimmed by 0 bases and V by 3 bases; bases with no gene match: 7. The CDR3 is 18 amino acids.

This chain links TRBV6-1 with TRBJ1-2; D uncertain. Trimming pared 6 bases from V and 5 bases from J, leaving 25 bases between. The CDR3 runs 17 residues. Per germline, CDR1 MNHNS and CDR2 SASEGT. The CDR3 sequence is CASRGLAVTPLRYGYTF. The CDR3 DNA is TGTGCCAGCAGGGGGTTGGCGGTAACCCCCCTCCGGTATGGCTACACCTTC.

The V call is TRBV27, the J call TRBJ1-2; maybe TRBD1 (5 bases). From germline, CDR1 is MNHEY and CDR2 SMNVEV (reference sequence). The CDR3 spans 14 residues. V was trimmed by 4 bases and J by 8 bases, leaving 17 bases between them. CDR3 coding DNA: TGTGCCAGCAGTTATGAAGGGACGGGGACGGGCTACACCTTC. Translating gives CASSYEGTGTGYTF.

This clonotype has only a few counts. The J gene is TRBJ2-7, the V gene TRBV7-8, with 12 bases fitting TRBD2. J was trimmed by 2 bases and V by 6 bases; bases with no gene match: 2. Germline values: CDR1 SGHVS, CDR2 FQNEAQ. The CDR3 totals 14 residues. CDR3 DNA: TGTGCCAGCAGTACTAGCGGGGGGACCTACGAGCAGTACTTC. Translating gives CASSTSGGTYEQYF. Together with reference TRBV7-8 and TRBJ2-7, the CDR3 gives the full variable domain: GAGVSQSPRYKVAKRGQDVALRCDPISGHVSLFWYQQALGQGPEFLTYFQNEAQLDKSGLPSDRFFAERPEGSVSTLKIQRTQQEDSAVYLCASSTSGGTYEQYFGPGTRLTVT.

The J gene is TRBJ1-4, the V gene TRBV7-2; 7 bases agree with TRBD1. V lost 4 bases and J lost 5; bases outside the gene matches: 10. Germline CDR1 SGHTA, CDR2 FQGNSA. This CDR3 has 16 amino acids. DNA of the CDR3: TGTGCCAGCAGCTCACATGCCGGGACAGAGAATGAAAAACTGTTTTTT. Residues: CASSSHAGTENEKLFF.

This rearrangement joins TRBV9 to TRBJ2-6, with a possible D match to TRBD2 (6 bases). Germline V gene sequence: CDR1 SGDLS, CDR2 YYNGEE. Trimming stripped 0 bases from V and 0 bases from J, with 13 bases between. The CDR3 is made up of 18 amino acids. For the CDR3, the DNA is TGTGCCAGCAGCGTAGAGGAGGGGTATAGCTCTGGGGCCAACGTCCTGACTTTC. Encoded protein: CASSVEEGYSSGANVLTF.

The chain carries TRBV29-1 and TRBJ2-1; D is perhaps TRBD1 (5 bases). CDR3 size: 18 residues. Trimming took 1 base from V and 0 from J, leaving 19 bases between them. Germline V gene lookup returns CDR1 SQVTM and CDR2 ANQGSEA. The CDR3 sequence: CSVEVPEPDRASYNEQFF. Here the CDR3 DNA reads TGCAGCGTTGAAGTACCAGAACCAGACAGAGCCTCCTACAATGAGCAGTTCTTC.

The rearrangement joins TRBV5-1 to TRBJ2-7; 8 nucleotides align to TRBD2. The CDR3 length is 16 residues. From germline, CDR1 is SGHRS and CDR2 YFSETQ. Trimming took 1 base from V and 3 from J; bases not matched to a gene: 9. The CDR3: CASSLTLAGSNYEQYF. Written as DNA, the CDR3 is TGCGCCAGCAGCTTGACGCTAGCGGGTTCAAACTACGAGCAGTACTTC.

On this clonotype itself: Sequence at one end of the junction differs from germline and may be a read error. J is TRBJ2-1 and V is TRBV9, with TRBD2 matching 10 bases. The CDR3 is 16 amino acids. Germline CDR1 is SGDLS and CDR2 is YYNGEE. CDR3 sequence (DNA): TGTACCAGCAGCGTAGTCCTAGCGGGGGCCTACAATGAGCAGTTCTTC. Its translation is CTSSVVLAGAYNEQFF.

The V gene is TRBV3-1, the J gene TRBJ1-5; 9 bases align to TRBD1. V dropped 4 bases and J dropped 6; count of bases not matched to a gene: 7. Germline V gene lookup returns CDR1 LGHDT and CDR2 YNNKEL (reference sequence). The CDR3 consists of 15 residues. The CDR3 sequence: CASSRGQGYGQPQHF. The CDR3 nucleotides read TGTGCCAGCAGCCGCGGACAGGGGTACGGTCAGCCCCAGCATTTT. Combining the CDR3 with reference TRBV3-1 and TRBJ1-5 gives the whole variable domain DTAVSQTPKYLVTQMGNDKSIKCEQNLGHDTMYWYKQDSKKFLKIMFSYNNKELIINETVPNRFSPKSPDKAHLNLHINSLELGDSAVYFCASSRGQGYGQPQHFGDGTRLSIL.

This clonotype was recorded a few times. The V and J genes are TRBV10-3 and TRBJ1-2, with D possibly matching TRBD1 (5 bases). The CDR3 length is 12 residues. V was trimmed by 0 bases and J by 8 bases, leaving 7 bases between them. Germline V gene data show CDR1 as ENHRY and CDR2 as SYGVKD. For the CDR3, the DNA is TGTGCCATCAGTGAGTCGCAGGGAGGCTACACCTTC. Its protein product is CAISESQGGYTF.

This clonotype turned up a few times. The chain employs TRBV20-1 and TRBJ1-2, with 8 bases lining up with TRBD1. After removal of 1 base from V and 2 bases from J, the junction contained 3 bases not matched to a gene. CDR1 and CDR2 (germline): DFQATT, SNEGSKA (reference sequence). The CDR3 covers 14 residues. This chain's CDR3 is CSARVGTGNYGYTF. In DNA form, the CDR3 reads TGCAGTGCTAGAGTTGGGACAGGCAACTATGGCTACACCTTC.

This clonotype was counted once. The rearrangement links TRBV24-1 to TRBJ2-3; D is ambiguous. The germline V gene has CDR1 KGHDR and CDR2 SFDVKD. Between the trimmed V and J ends, which lost 2 bases and 5 bases, there was a span of 7 bases. This CDR3 comprises 13 residues. The chain's CDR3 is CATSDSQGDTQYF. In nucleotides, the CDR3 is TGTGCCACCAGTGATTCCCAAGGAGATACGCAGTATTTT.

In nucleotides, the CDR3 is TGCAGCGTCTCCGGGACATCCCGCTACAATGAGCAGTTCTTC. This sequence encodes CSVSGTSRYNEQFF. The chain employs TRBV29-1 and TRBJ2-1; D may be TRBD1 (6 bases). Germline V lookup: CDR1 SQVTM, CDR2 ANQGSEA. This CDR3 is 14 amino acids long. V was trimmed by 6 bases and J by 3 bases, leaving 15 bases between them.

CDR3 in DNA: TGTGCCAGCAGTTTTAGATTCGCCCGGGACGAGCAGTTCTTC. It specifies CASSFRFARDEQFF. The V call is TRBV27, the J call TRBJ2-1; D might be TRBD1 or TRBD2, each matching 5 bases. CDR1 and CDR2 (germline): MNHEY, SMNVEV (reference sequence). V shed 3 bases and J shed 10 bases, with 16 bases lying between them. This CDR3 spans 14 amino acids.